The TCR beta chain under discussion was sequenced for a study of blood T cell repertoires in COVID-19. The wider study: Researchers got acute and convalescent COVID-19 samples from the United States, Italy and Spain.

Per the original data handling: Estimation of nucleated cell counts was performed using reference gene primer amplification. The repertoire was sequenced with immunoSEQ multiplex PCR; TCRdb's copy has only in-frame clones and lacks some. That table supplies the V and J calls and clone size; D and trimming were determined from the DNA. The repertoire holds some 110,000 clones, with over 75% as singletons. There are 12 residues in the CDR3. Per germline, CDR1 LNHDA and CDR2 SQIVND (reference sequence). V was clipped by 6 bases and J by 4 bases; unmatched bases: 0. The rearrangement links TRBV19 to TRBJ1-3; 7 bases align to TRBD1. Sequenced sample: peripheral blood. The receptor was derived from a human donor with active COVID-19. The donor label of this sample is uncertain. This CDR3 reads CASRDRGNTIYF. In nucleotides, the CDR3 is TGTGCCAGTAGGGACAGGGGAAACACCATATATTTT. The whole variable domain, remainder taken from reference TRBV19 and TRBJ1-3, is DGGITQSPKYLFRKEGQNVTLSCEQNLNHDAMYWYRQDPGQGLRLIYYSQIVNDFQKGDIAEGYSVSREKKESFPLTVTSAQKNPTAFYLCASRDRGNTIYFGEGSWLTVV.